Sequencing of this T cell receptor beta chain was carried out in a study of identical twins. The study, taken as a whole, reports: Invariant populations such as MAIT and iNKT cells could partly muddle zero-insertion analyses. Surplus twin overlap in beta out-of-frame sequences was less pronounced.

Germline CDR1 reads LGHDT; CDR2 reads YNNKEL (reference sequence). The junction had 5 bases not matched to a gene; V was cut back by 1 base and J by 6 bases. CDR3 length equals 15 residues. Note on this clonotype: Its matching antigen is unknown.

The authors used template switching to add a universal primer site and gave cDNA unique molecular identifiers. Via MiXCR, TCRdb re-called the 5' RACE reads, giving one row per CDR3 protein. The table records roughly 690,000 distinct CDR3 sequences, over 5% of them present only once. The chain uses TRBV3-1 and TRBJ2-3; 9 bases align to TRBD2. This clonotype originated in a young man in good health. Material: naive T cells sorted from blood. DNA for the CDR3: TGTGCCAGCAGCCAAGCCGGACTAGCGATCGATACGCAGTATTTT. This sequence encodes CASSQAGLAIDTQYF.